A single T cell receptor (beta chain) is shown here with its context. The sample comes from a study of T cell responses to AZD1222 COVID-19 vaccine. Repertoires were generated with immunoSEQ multiplex PCR, while TCRdb's copy carries only in-frame clones and drops some. The sample records tens of thousands of clones, approximately 91% being singletons. The TCR originated in an adult in good health. Specimen: peripheral blood, collected on day 0 of AZD1222 vaccination.

CDR3 protein: CASSRQSLANYGYTF. Here the CDR3 DNA reads TGTGCCAGTAGTAGACAGAGCTTAGCTAACTATGGCTACACCTTC. The chain links TRBV19 to TRBJ1-2; D possibly corresponds to TRBD1 (5 bases). This CDR3 is 15 amino acids long. V lost 4 bases and J lost 0, with 12 bases in between. The germline V gene has CDR1 LNHDA and CDR2 SQIVND (reference sequence).